The present entry profiles one T cell receptor beta chain with its context. The data were taken from a study of shared clonotypes between healthy human individuals. Replicate PCRs were loaded with approximately 300 ng DNA from unsorted PBMC, about 32,000 T cell genomes. As originally analysed: ImmunoSEQ output held junction-only sequences without quality scores, so filtering differed. Here immunoSEQ multiplex PCR was the method, and the copy in TCRdb shows in-frame clones only, minus some. The V and J calls and clone size come from that table; D and trimming were worked out from the DNA. The sample gives about 480,000 clones, around 79% of which show up once; roughly an eighth is in the top ten. All the donors were Caucasian adults who lived in Nashville, Tennessee. The germline gives CDR1 LNHDA, CDR2 SQIVND (reference sequence). The length of the CDR3 is 14 residues. Trimming pared 0 bases from V and 7 bases from J, leaving 11 bases between.

Sample: PBMCs. The chain links TRBV19 to TRBJ2-3; no clear D gene. This TCR was sampled from a woman between 35 and 50 years old in good health. Some clones in this sample may be carry-over from other donors' samples. The CDR3 spells CASSIDSAGNTQYF. The CDR3 coding sequence is TGTGCCAGTAGTATAGATTCGGCTGGAAATACGCAGTATTTT.